Only a few counts were recorded for the clone carrying this TCR beta chain. The CDR3 has 14 residues. Germline V lookup: CDR1 KGHSH, CDR2 LQKENI. With 1 base removed from V and 0 bases from J, the gap between germline ends came to 6 bases. The source of the sample is a study of blood T cell repertoires in COVID-19. Study background: Material from acute and convalescent COVID-19 was sourced from the United States, Italy and Spain. Sources were T cells, B-cell-depleted T cells, or PBMCs; the material itself was cDNA or gDNA.

Authors' methods: Reference gene primer amplification in the assay estimated nucleated cell counts. Data came from immunoSEQ multiplex PCR; TCRdb stores just in-frame clones and leaves some out. V, J and clone size are taken as reported in that table, and D and trimming were inferred from the DNA itself. The repertoire holds approximately 150,000 clones, with around 85% as singletons. The receptor was derived from a woman aged 70-85 years with acute or convalescent COVID-19. Sequencing was carried out using peripheral blood. V gene TRBV18 combines with J gene TRBJ1-1; D ambiguous. CDR3 DNA: TGTGCCAGCTCACCACGTTCAATGAACACTGAAGCTTTCTTT. It specifies CASSPRSMNTEAFF.